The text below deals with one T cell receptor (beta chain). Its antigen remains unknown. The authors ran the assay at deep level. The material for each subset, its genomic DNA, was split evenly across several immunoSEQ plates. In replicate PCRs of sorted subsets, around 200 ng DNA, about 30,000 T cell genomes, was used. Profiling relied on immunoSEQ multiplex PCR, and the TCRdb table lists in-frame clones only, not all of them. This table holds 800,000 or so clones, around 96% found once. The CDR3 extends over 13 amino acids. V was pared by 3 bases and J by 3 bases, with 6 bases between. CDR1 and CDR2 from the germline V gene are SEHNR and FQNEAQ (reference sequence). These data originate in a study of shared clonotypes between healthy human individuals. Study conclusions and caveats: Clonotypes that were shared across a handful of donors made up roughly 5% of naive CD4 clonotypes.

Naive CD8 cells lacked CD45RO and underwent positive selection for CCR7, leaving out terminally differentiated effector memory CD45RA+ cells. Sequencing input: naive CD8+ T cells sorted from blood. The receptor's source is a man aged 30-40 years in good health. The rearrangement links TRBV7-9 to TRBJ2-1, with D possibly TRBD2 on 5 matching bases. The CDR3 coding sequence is TGTGCCAGCAGCTTTCGGGGCTACAATGAGCAGTTCTTC. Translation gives CASSFRGYNEQFF.